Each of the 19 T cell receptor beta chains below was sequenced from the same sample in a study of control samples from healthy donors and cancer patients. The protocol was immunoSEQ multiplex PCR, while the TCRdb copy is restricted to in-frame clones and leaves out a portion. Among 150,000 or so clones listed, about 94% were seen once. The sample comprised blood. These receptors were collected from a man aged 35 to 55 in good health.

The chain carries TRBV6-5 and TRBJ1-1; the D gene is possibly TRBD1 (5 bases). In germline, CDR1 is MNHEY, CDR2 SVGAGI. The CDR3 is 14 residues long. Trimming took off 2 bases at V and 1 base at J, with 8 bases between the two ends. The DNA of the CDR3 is TGTGCCAGCAGTTACCCAGGGTCGAACACTGAAGCTTTCTTT. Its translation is CASSYPGSNTEAFF.

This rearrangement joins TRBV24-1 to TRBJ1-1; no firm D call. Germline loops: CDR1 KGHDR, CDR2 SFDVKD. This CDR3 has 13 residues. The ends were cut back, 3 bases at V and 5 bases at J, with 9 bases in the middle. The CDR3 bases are TGTGCCACCAGTGATCGGACTGCAACTGAAGCTTTCTTT. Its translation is CATSDRTATEAFF.

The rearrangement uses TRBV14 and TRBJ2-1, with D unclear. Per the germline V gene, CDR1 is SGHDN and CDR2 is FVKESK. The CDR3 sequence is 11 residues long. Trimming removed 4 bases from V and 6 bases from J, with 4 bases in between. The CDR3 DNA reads TGTGCCAGCAGCCTCCGCAATGAGCAGTTCTTC. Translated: CASSLRNEQFF.

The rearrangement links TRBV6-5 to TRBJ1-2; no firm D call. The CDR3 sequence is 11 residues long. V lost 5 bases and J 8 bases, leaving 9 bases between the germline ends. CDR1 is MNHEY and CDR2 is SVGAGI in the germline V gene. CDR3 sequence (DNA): TGTGCCAGCAGTCCCCCCCCCGGCTACACCTTC. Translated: CASSPPPGYTF.

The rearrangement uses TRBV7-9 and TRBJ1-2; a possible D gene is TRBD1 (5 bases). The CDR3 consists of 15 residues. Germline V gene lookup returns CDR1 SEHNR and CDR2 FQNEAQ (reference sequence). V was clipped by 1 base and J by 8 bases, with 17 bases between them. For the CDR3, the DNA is TGTGCCAGCAGCTTAGTGGCCGGCAGGGTTGAGGGCTACACCTTC. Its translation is CASSLVAGRVEGYTF.

CDR3 protein: CASSRLAGGDYNEQFF. In nucleotides, the CDR3 is TGTGCCAGCAGCCGCTTAGCGGGGGGCGATTACAATGAGCAGTTCTTC. This chain joins TRBV27 and TRBJ2-1; TRBD2 matches 10 bases. The CDR3 covers 16 residues. Looked up from germline, CDR1 is MNHEY and CDR2 is SMNVEV (reference sequence). Trimming at V came to 6 bases and at J to 4 bases, leaving 9 bases not matched to a gene.

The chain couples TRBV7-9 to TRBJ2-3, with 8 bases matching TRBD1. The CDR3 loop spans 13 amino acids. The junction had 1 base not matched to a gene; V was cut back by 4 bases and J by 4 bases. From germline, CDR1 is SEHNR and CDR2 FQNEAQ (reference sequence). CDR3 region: CASSWGQADTQYF. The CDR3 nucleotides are TGTGCCAGCAGCTGGGGACAGGCAGATACGCAGTATTTT. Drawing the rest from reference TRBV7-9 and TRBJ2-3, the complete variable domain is DTGVSQNPRHKITKRGQNVTFRCDPISEHNRLYWYRQTLGQGPEFLTYFQNEAQLEKSRLLSDRFSAERPKGSFSTLEIQRTEQGDSAMYLCASSWGQADTQYFGPGTRLTVL.

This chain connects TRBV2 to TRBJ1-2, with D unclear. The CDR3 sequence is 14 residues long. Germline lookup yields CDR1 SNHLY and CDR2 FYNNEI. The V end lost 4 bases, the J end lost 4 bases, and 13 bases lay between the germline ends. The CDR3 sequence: CASSGSDGLYGYTF. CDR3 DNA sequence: TGTGCCAGCAGTGGATCGGACGGCCTCTATGGCTACACCTTC.

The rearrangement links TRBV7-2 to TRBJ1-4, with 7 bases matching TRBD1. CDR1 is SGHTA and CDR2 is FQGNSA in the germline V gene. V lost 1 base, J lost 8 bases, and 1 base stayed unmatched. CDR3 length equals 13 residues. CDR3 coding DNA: TGTGCCAGCAGCTTAGAAGGGGGCGAAAAACTGTTTTTT. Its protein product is CASSLEGGEKLFF. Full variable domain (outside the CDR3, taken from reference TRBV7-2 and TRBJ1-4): GAGVSQSPSNKVTEKGKDVELRCDPISGHTALYWYRQSLGQGLEFLIYFQGNSAPDKSGLPSDRFSAERTGGSVSTLTIQRTQQEDSAVYLCASSLEGGEKLFFGSGTQLSVL.

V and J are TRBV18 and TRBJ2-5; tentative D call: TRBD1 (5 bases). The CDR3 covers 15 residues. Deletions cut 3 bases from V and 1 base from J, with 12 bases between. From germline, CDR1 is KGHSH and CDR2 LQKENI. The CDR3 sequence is CASSPQARGQETQYF. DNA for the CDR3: TGTGCCAGCTCACCCCAGGCAAGGGGCCAAGAGACCCAGTACTTC.

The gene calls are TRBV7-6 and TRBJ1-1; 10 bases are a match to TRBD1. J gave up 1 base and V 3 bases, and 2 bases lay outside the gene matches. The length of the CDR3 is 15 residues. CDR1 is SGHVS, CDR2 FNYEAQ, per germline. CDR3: CASSFRTGGNTEAFF. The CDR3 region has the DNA TGTGCCAGCAGCTTTCGGACAGGGGGGAACACTGAAGCTTTCTTT.

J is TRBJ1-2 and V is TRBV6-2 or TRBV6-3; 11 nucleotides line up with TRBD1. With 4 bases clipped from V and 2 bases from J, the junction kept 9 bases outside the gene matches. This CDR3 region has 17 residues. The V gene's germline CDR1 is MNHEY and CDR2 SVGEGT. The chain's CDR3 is CASSSAYRDRGNYGYTF. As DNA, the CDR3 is TGTGCCAGCAGTTCTGCGTATCGGGACAGGGGGAACTATGGCTACACCTTC.

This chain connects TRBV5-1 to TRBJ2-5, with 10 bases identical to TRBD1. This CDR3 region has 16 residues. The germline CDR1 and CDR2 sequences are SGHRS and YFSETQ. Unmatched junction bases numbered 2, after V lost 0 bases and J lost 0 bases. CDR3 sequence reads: CASSLEDRGYQETQYF. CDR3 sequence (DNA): TGCGCCAGCAGCTTGGAGGACAGGGGGTACCAAGAGACCCAGTACTTC.

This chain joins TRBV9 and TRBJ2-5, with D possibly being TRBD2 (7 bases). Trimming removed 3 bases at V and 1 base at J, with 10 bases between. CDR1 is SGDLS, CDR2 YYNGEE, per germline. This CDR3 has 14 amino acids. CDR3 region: CASSGGGAQETQYF. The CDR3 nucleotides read TGTGCCAGCAGCGGAGGGGGGGCCCAAGAGACCCAGTACTTC.

CDR3 in DNA: TGTGCCAGCAGTTCCGTGCAGGGTAAGGGTGGCACAGATACGCAGTATTTT. As protein: CASSSVQGKGGTDTQYF. The chain has TRBV28 and TRBJ2-3; D perhaps matches TRBD1 (5 bases). Trimming cost V 4 bases and J 1 base, with 18 bases left between them. Looked up from germline, CDR1 is MDHEN and CDR2 is SYDVKM. This CDR3 is 17 amino acids long. Drawing the rest from reference TRBV28 and TRBJ2-3, the complete variable domain is DVKVTQSSRYLVKRTGEKVFLECVQDMDHENMFWYRQDPGLGLRLIYFSYDVKMKEKGDIPEGYSVSREKKERFSLILESASTNQTSMYLCASSSVQGKGGTDTQYFGPGTRLTVL.

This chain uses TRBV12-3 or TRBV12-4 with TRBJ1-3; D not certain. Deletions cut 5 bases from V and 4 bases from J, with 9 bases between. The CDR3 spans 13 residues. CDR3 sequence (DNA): TGTGCCAGCAGTGAGCGTGTGGGAAACACCATATATTTT. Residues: CASSERVGNTIYF.

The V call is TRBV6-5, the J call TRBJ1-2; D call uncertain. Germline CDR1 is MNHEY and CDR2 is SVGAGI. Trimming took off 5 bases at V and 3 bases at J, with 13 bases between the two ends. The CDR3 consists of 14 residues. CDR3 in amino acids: CASSRLGPYYGYTF. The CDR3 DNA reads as TGTGCCAGCAGTCGTCTTGGGCCGTACTATGGCTACACCTTC.

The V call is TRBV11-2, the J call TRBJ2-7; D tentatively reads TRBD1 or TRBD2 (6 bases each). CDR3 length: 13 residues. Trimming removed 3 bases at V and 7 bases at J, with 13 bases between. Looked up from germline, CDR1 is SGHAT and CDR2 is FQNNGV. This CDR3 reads CASSLGGWREQYF. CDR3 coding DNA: TGTGCCAGCAGCTTGGGGGGCTGGAGGGAGCAGTACTTC.

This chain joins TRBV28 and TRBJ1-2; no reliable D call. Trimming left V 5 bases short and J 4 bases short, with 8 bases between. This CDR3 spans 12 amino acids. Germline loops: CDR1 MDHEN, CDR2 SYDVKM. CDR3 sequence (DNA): TGTGCCAGCAGTACCCTGACCTATGGCTACACCTTC. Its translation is CASSTLTYGYTF.